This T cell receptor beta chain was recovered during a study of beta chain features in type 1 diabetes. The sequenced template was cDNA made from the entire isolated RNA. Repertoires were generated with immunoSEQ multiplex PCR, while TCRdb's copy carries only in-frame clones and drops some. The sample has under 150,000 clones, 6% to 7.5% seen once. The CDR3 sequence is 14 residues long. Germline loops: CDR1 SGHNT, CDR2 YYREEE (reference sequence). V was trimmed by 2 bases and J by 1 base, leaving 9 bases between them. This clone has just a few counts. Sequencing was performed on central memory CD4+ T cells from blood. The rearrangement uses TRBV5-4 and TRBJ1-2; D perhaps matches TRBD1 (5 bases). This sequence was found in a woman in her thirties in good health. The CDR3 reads CASSFGGFNYGYTF. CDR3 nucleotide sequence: TGTGCCAGCAGCTTCGGGGGGTTTAACTATGGCTACACCTTC.